The entry below describes one TCR beta chain. The CDR3 covers 14 residues. Germline assignment: CDR1 SNHLY and CDR2 FYNNEI. Trimming took 6 bases from V and 4 from J; bases not matched to a gene: 5. The sample is drawn from a study of T-cell memory formation after mild COVID-19. TCRdb re-analysed the 5' RACE reads in MiXCR, keeping a single row per CDR3 protein. The profile shows hundreds of thousands of distinct CDR3 sequences, 20% to 25% of them singletons. This sequence was found in an adult woman who had mild COVID-19 (a few samples of this study predate the infection). Cell type and time point are not known. The sequenced sample was PBMCs or a T cell subset sorted from them (not recorded which). The V call is TRBV2, the J call TRBJ2-5; 10 positions agree with TRBD1. CDR3: CASRGDRGRETQYF. The CDR3 bases are TGTGCCAGCAGAGGAGACAGGGGGCGAGAGACCCAGTACTTC.